What follows describes a single T cell receptor (beta chain). Only in-frame clones appear in the TCRdb table, and some are missing; sequencing was by immunoSEQ multiplex PCR. This table has around 330,000 clones, under 95% appearing once. These data originate in a study of blood T cell repertoires in COVID-19. Turning to the study itself: PBMCs, B-cell-depleted T cells, or T cells were the source of the cDNA or gDNA that made up the material.

Trimming stripped 6 bases from V and 0 bases from J, with 15 bases between. CDR1 and CDR2 (germline): MNHEY, SVGAGI. The CDR3 covers 15 residues. Participant-given clinical history determined each cohort assignment. Either two negative PCRs, clearance, or symptom resolution qualified Cohort 3 donors as recovered. The gene calls are TRBV6-5 and TRBJ2-7; D might be TRBD1 (6 bases). This sequence was found in a man aged 55 to 70 who had recovered from COVID-19. The sequenced sample consisted of PBMCs or T cells enriched from blood (not recorded which). CDR3 DNA: TGTGCCAGCAGGATGACAGGATTCGGCTCCTACGAGCAGTACTTC. Its protein is CASRMTGFGSYEQYF.